The entry below gives a single T cell receptor (beta chain) sequence along with its context. Those with alopecia areata gave lesional scalp punch biopsies and peripheral blood. PBMC-derived CD4+ and CD8+ T cells were sorted. This sample was included in a study of CD8+ T cells in alopecia areata. The trim removed 5 bases at V and 0 bases at J, leaving 9 bases unmatched. Germline lookup yields CDR1 PRHDT and CDR2 FYEKMQ (reference sequence). This CDR3 contains 17 residues. RNA was extracted and reverse transcribed into cDNA as the sequencing template. Sequenced by immunoSEQ multiplex PCR; TCRdb stores in-frame clones only, minus some. The repertoire holds tens of thousands of clones, 96% seen once, with 20% to 30% in the top ten.

The chain couples TRBV13 to TRBJ2-3, with TRBD1 identical over 9 bases. The TCR was taken from a human donor with alopecia areata. Sample: CD8+ T cells sorted from blood, taken at week 0. Here the CDR3 reads CASSPTMDRGSTDTQYF. The DNA of the CDR3 is TGTGCCAGCAGCCCCACCATGGACAGGGGAAGCACAGATACGCAGTATTTT.